This T cell receptor (beta chain) was identified during a study of technical replicates of blood from a handful of donors. This CDR3 is 14 amino acids long. CDR1 and CDR2 (germline): SGHRS, YFSETQ. V lost 8 bases and J lost 3, with 14 bases in between. Clones were sequenced by immunoSEQ multiplex PCR, and TCRdb holds only the in-frame ones, with some missing. The table shows just over 15,000 clones, with around 84% occurring only once. The sequence derives from a human donor in good health. Sequencing was performed on PBMCs. This chain links TRBV5-1 with TRBJ2-2; possibly TRBD2 for D (6 bases). CDR3 protein: CASNGRGDTGELFF. The CDR3 DNA reads TGCGCCAGTAACGGGAGAGGGGACACCGGGGAGCTGTTTTTT.